Below are 3 T cell receptor beta chains sequenced from a single sample in a study of brain T cells in children with intractable seizures. Here immunoSEQ multiplex PCR was the method, and the copy in TCRdb shows in-frame clones only, minus some. Of around 80,000 clones in the sample, around nine tenths were seen once. The source material was peripheral blood, sampled at surgery. These receptors were collected from a girl aged 2-10 years with Rasmussen encephalitis and intractable seizures.

J is TRBJ2-7 and V is TRBV28; D is possibly TRBD2 (6 bases). The germline CDR1 and CDR2 sequences are MDHEN and SYDVKM. The CDR3 covers 14 residues. The V end lost 1 base, the J end lost 2 bases, and 9 bases lay between the germline ends. CDR3: CASSLSWTTYEQYF. The CDR3 coding sequence is TGTGCCAGCAGTTTATCGTGGACTACCTACGAGCAGTACTTC. Full variable domain (remainder filled in from reference TRBV28 and TRBJ2-7): DVKVTQSSRYLVKRTGEKVFLECVQDMDHENMFWYRQDPGLGLRLIYFSYDVKMKEKGDIPEGYSVSREKKERFSLILESASTNQTSMYLCASSLSWTTYEQYFGPGTRLTVT.

This rearrangement joins TRBV2 to TRBJ2-3; D is perhaps TRBD1 or TRBD2 (5 bases each). This CDR3 region has 15 residues. The germline V gene has CDR1 SNHLY and CDR2 FYNNEI. Trimming took 6 bases from V and 2 from J, leaving 15 bases between them. CDR3 amino acids: CASSPGTYLTDTQYF. CDR3 DNA sequence: TGTGCCAGCAGCCCCGGGACCTACCTCACAGATACGCAGTATTTT. Supplemented by reference TRBV2 and TRBJ2-3, the full variable domain reads EPEVTQTPSHQVTQMGQEVILRCVPISNHLYFYWYRQILGQKVEFLVSFYNNEISEKSEIFDDQFSVERPDGSNFTLKIRSTKLEDSAMYFCASSPGTYLTDTQYFGPGTRLTVL.

The chain's CDR3 is CASSATGDTFSGNTIYF. CDR3 nucleotides: TGCGCCAGCAGTGCCACAGGCGACACTTTCTCTGGAAACACCATATATTTT. V usage is TRBV10-2 and J usage is TRBJ1-3, with D perhaps TRBD1 (5 bases). Trimming left V 4 bases short and J 0 bases short, with 16 bases between. The CDR3 length is 17 residues. Germline CDR1 reads WSHSY; CDR2 reads SAAADI.